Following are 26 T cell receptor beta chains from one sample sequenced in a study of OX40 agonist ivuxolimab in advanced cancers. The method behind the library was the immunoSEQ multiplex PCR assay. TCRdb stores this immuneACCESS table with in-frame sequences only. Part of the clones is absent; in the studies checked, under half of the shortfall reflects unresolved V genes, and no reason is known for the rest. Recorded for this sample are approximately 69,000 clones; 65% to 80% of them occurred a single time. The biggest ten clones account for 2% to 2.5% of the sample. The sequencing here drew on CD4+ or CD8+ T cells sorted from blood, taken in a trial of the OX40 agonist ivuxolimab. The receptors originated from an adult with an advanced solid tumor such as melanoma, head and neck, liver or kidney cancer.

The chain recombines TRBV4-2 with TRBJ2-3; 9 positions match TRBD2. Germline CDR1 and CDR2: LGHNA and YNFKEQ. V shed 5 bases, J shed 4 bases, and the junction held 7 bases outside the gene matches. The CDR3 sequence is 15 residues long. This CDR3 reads CASSGAGGVADTQYF. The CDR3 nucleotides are TGTGCCAGCAGCGGAGCGGGGGGAGTGGCAGATACGCAGTATTTT.

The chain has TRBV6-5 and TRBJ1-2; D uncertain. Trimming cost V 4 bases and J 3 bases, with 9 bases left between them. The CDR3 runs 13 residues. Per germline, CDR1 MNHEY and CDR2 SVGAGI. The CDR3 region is CASSSSFDYGYTF. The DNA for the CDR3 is TGTGCCAGCAGTTCCAGTTTTGACTATGGCTACACCTTC.

CDR3 in amino acids: CAWSVLRGNEQFF. Written as DNA, the CDR3 is TGTGCCTGGAGTGTCCTAAGGGGCAATGAGCAGTTCTTC. The V and J genes are TRBV30 and TRBJ2-1; a possible D gene is TRBD1 (5 bases). The CDR3 length is 13 residues. V shed 0 bases and J shed 6 bases, with 9 bases lying between them. Germline V CDR1 and CDR2: GTSNPN, SVGIG (reference sequence).

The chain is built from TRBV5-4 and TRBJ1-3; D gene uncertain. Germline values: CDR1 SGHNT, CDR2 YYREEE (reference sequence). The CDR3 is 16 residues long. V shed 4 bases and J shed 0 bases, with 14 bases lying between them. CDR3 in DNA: TGTGCCAGCAGCATTGCCAGTTCTTTCTCTGGAAACACCATATATTTT. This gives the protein CASSIASSFSGNTIYF.

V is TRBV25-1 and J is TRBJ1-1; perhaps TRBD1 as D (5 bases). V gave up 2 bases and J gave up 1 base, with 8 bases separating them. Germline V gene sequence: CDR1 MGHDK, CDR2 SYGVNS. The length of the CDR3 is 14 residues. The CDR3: CASSEGTGNTEAFF. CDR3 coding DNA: TGTGCCAGCAGTGAAGGAACAGGGAACACTGAAGCTTTCTTT.

CDR3 sequence (DNA): TGTGCCTGGCGATCATGGGGGACGAACACCGGGGAGCTGTTTTTT. This codes for CAWRSWGTNTGELFF. This chain uses TRBV30 with TRBJ2-2; TRBD1 or TRBD2 may be the D gene (5 bases each). This CDR3 is 15 amino acids long. V lost 5 bases and J lost 0, with 13 bases in between. Germline V gene lookup returns CDR1 GTSNPN and CDR2 SVGIG (reference sequence). The entire variable domain, with the rest obtained from reference TRBV30 and TRBJ2-2, is as follows: SQTIHQWPATLVQPVGSPLSLECTVEGTSNPNLYWYRQAAGRGLQLLFYSVGIGQISSEVPQNLSASRPQDRQFILSSKKLLLSDSGFYLCAWRSWGTNTGELFFGEGSRLTVL.

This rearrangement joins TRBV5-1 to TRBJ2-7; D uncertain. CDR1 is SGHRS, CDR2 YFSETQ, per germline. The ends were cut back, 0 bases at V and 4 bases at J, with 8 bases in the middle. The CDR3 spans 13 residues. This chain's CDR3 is CASSLERKYEQYF. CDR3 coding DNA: TGCGCCAGCAGCTTGGAGCGTAAGTACGAGCAGTACTTC.

CDR3 DNA sequence: TGTGCCAGCAGCCTCGCCGGCGGCCCCAATCAGCCCCAGCATTTT. Residues: CASSLAGGPNQPQHF. V is TRBV7-8 and J is TRBJ1-5, with D uncertain. With 5 bases removed from V and 3 bases from J, the gap between germline ends came to 14 bases. Germline assignment: CDR1 SGHVS and CDR2 FQNEAQ. This CDR3 is 15 amino acids long. The full variable domain, in which reference TRBV7-8 and TRBJ1-5 provide the parts outside the CDR3, is GAGVSQSPRYKVAKRGQDVALRCDPISGHVSLFWYQQALGQGPEFLTYFQNEAQLDKSGLPSDRFFAERPEGSVSTLKIQRTQQEDSAVYLCASSLAGGPNQPQHFGDGTRLSIL.

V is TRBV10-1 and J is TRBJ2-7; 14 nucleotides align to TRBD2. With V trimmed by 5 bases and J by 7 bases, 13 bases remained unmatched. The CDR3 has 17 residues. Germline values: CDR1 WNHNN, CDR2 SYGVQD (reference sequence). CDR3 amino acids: CASSPDGPGTSGGEQYF. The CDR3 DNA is TGCGCCAGCAGTCCCGACGGGCCCGGGACTAGCGGGGGAGAGCAGTACTTC.

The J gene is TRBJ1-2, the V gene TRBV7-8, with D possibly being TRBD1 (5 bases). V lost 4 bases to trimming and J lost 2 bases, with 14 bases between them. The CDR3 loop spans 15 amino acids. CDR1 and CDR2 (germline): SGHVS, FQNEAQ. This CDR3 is CASSSETWTNYGYTF. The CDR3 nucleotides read TGTGCCAGCAGCTCCGAAACCTGGACAAACTATGGCTACACCTTC.

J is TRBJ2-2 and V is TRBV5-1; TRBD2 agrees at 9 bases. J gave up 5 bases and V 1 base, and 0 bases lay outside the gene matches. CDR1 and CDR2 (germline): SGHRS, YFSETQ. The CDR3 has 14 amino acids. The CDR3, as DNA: TGCGCCAGCAGCTTGAGCGGGGGGACCGGGGAGCTGTTTTTT. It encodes CASSLSGGTGELFF.

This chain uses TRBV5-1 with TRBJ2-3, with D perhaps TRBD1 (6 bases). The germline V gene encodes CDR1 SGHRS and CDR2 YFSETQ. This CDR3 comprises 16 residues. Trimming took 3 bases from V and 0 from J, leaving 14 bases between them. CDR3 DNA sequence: TGCGCCAGCAGCTCCCAGGGGCTTTCTAGCACAGATACGCAGTATTTT. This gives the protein CASSSQGLSSTDTQYF.

The chain's CDR3 is CASSTTSGGGNEQFF. Here the CDR3 DNA reads TGTGCCAGCAGCACGACTAGCGGGGGAGGGAATGAGCAGTTCTTC. The V gene is TRBV5-8, the J gene TRBJ2-1; 12 bases map to TRBD2. V dropped 4 bases and J dropped 7; count of bases not matched to a gene: 6. Per the germline V gene, CDR1 is SGHTS and CDR2 is YDEGEE. The CDR3 totals 15 residues.

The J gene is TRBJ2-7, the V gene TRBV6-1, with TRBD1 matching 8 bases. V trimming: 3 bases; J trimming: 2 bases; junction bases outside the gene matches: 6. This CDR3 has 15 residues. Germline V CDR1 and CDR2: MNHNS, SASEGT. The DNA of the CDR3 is TGTGCCAGCAGTGAGCAAAGCAGGGGGCCCTACGAGCAGTACTTC. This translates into CASSEQSRGPYEQYF.

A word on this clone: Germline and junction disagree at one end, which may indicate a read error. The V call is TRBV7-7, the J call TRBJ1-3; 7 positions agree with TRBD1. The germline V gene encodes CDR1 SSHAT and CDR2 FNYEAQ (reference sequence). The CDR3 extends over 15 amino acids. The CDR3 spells CASSSGTASGNTIYF. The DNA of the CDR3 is TGTGCTAGCAGCTCCGGGACAGCCTCTGGAAACACCATATATTTT.

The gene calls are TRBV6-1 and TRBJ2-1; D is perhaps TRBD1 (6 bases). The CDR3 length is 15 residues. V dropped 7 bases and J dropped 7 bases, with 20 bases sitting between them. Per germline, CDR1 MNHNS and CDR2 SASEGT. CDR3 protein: CASTEGGTGMNEQFF. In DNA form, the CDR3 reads TGTGCCAGCACCGAAGGGGGAACGGGGATGAATGAGCAGTTCTTC.

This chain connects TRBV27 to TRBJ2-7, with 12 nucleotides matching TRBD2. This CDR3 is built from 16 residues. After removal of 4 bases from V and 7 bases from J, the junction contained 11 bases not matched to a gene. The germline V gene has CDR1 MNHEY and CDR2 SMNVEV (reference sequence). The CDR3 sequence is CASSSPRLAGGREQYF. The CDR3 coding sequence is TGTGCCAGCAGTTCCCCTCGGCTAGCGGGAGGGCGGGAGCAGTACTTC.

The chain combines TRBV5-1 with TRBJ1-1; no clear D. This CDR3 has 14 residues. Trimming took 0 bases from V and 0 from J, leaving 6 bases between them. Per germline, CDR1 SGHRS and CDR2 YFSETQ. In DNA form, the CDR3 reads TGCGCCAGCAGCTTGGACATTATGAACACTGAAGCTTTCTTT. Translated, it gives CASSLDIMNTEAFF.

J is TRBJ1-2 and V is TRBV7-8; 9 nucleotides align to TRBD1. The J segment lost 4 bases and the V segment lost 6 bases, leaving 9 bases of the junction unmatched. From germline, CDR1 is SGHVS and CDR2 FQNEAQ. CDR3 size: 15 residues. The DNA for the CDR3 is TGTGCCAGCAGAGGGACAGGGAGGACACGCTATGGCTACACCTTC. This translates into CASRGTGRTRYGYTF.

CDR3 residues: CASSFRGGTSGRQGYNEQFF. CDR3 nucleotide sequence: TGTGCCAGCAGTTTTCGGGGCGGGACTAGCGGGAGGCAGGGGTACAATGAGCAGTTCTTC. V is TRBV27 and J is TRBJ2-1; 15 bases align to TRBD2. The germline V gene has CDR1 MNHEY and CDR2 SMNVEV (reference sequence). The J segment lost 4 bases and the V segment lost 3 bases, leaving 13 bases of the junction unmatched. This CDR3 comprises 20 residues.

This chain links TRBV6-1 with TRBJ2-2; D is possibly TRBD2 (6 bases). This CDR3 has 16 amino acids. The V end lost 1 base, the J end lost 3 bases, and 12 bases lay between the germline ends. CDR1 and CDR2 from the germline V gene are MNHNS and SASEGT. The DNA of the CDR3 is TGTGCCAGCAGTGAAGGGTGGGACTCCTACACCGGGGAGCTGTTTTTT. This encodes CASSEGWDSYTGELFF.

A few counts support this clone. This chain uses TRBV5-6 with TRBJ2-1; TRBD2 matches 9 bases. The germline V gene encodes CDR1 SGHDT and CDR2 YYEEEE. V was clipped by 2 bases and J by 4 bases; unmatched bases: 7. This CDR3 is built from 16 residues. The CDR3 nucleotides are TGTGCCAGCAGCTTCTTAAGCGGGGGGAGATACAATGAGCAGTTCTTC. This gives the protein CASSFLSGGRYNEQFF.

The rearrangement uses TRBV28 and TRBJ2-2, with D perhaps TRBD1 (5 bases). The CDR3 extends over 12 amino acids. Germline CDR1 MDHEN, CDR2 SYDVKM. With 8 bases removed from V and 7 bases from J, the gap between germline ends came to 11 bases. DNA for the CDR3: TGTGCCAGCCCGAGGCAGGGCGGGGAGCTGTTTTTT. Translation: CASPRQGGELFF.

The chain's CDR3 is CASSPPGLAGGLPETQYF. CDR3 nucleotide sequence: TGTGCCAGCTCACCACCGGGACTAGCGGGAGGCCTCCCAGAGACCCAGTACTTC. The V call is TRBV18, the J call TRBJ2-5, with TRBD2 matching over 15 bases. The trim removed 0 bases at V and 4 bases at J, leaving 6 bases unmatched. CDR3 length: 18 residues. Germline CDR1 KGHSH, CDR2 LQKENI.

CDR3 sequence reads: CASSLGQDEKLFF. CDR3 DNA: TGTGCCAGCAGCTTAGGCCAAGATGAAAAACTGTTTTTT. The J gene is TRBJ1-4, the V gene TRBV7-6; D is uncertain. Per the germline V gene, CDR1 is SGHVS and CDR2 is FNYEAQ. The CDR3 is 13 residues long. The V gene lost 1 base and the J gene lost 6 bases, with 6 bases spanning the gap.

CDR3 amino acids: CASSSTGYGYTF. The CDR3 DNA is TGTGCCAGCAGTTCGACAGGGTATGGCTACACCTTC. This chain connects TRBV27 to TRBJ1-2; the match to TRBD1 covers 7 bases. The germline V gene has CDR1 MNHEY and CDR2 SMNVEV (reference sequence). The CDR3 is 12 amino acids. The junction had 1 base not matched to a gene; V was cut back by 4 bases and J by 5 bases.